What follows describes a single T cell receptor (beta chain). Its antigen is not identified. Trimming removed 3 bases from V and 7 bases from J, with 19 bases in between. The CDR3 extends over 16 amino acids. Germline CDR1 MDHEN, CDR2 SYDVKM. TCRdb reprocessed the 5' RACE reads with MiXCR, giving one entry per CDR3 protein. The sample lists roughly 240,000 distinct CDR3 sequences, roughly 32% occurring once. This sample is part of a study of CD8 T cells in ankylosing spondylitis. Study findings and constraints: Enrichment of disease-linked clones was reportedly significant in matched ankylosing spondylitis synovial fluid.

The sequenced sample consisted of blood, either unsorted or a sorted T cell fraction (not recorded which). The origin of this receptor is a male donor with ankylosing spondylitis or in good health (not recorded which). The chain is built from TRBV28 and TRBJ2-1; D tentatively reads TRBD1 or TRBD2 (6 bases each). The CDR3 DNA sequence: TGTGCCAGCAGTTTCGTTGGAGGGGGTTTGGGAAATGAGCAGTTCTTC. It codes for CASSFVGGGLGNEQFF.